Listed below are T cell receptor beta chains from one sample, sequenced in a study of control samples from healthy donors and cancer patients. Sequenced by immunoSEQ multiplex PCR; TCRdb stores in-frame clones only, minus some. This table holds approximately 44,000 clones, around 75% found once. The sequenced material came from formalin-fixed, paraffin-embedded tissue. Receptors were obtained from a male donor with melanoma. Both conserved end residues are trimmed from each CDR3. D genes are given only for firm matches.

D gene,V gene,J gene,CDR3 protein
.,TRBV6-6,TRBJ2-2,ASSPPNTGELF
TRBD2,TRBV4-2,TRBJ2-3,ASSQGALAGEGDTQY
.,TRBV7-2,TRBJ2-3,ASSLVSSPTQY
.,TRBV7-3,TRBJ2-1,ASSSSQGSFNEQF
TRBD2,TRBV27,TRBJ2-1,ASSRAGLAGGKQF
.,TRBV28,TRBJ1-5,ASTGTHSNQPQH
.,TRBV24-1,TRBJ2-3,ATSDPKSGHTQY
.,TRBV7-8,TRBJ1-5,ASSLSVGQPQH
TRBD1,TRBV28,TRBJ1-4,ASSSGGTARMKKLF
.,TRBV6-1,TRBJ1-3,ASSETVAGHTIY
.,TRBV7-3,TRBJ2-3,ASSLGRADTQY
TRBD2,TRBV19,TRBJ2-1,ASSIGGSGSGQF
.,TRBV6-5,TRBJ1-5,ASSYSGGVNQPQH
TRBD1,TRBV25-1,TRBJ2-6,ASSEVSQGGSGANVLT
.,TRBV6-5,TRBJ2-2,ASFTGPTGELF
.,TRBV7-3,TRBJ2-3,ASSLLHSTDTQY
.,TRBV27,TRBJ2-2,ASSLGVLHTGELF
.,TRBV12-3/TRBV12-4,TRBJ1-2,ASSYISNYGYT
.,TRBV10-3,TRBJ1-1,AISEYINTEAF
.,TRBV6-1,TRBJ2-7,ASSEGGGQY
TRBD1,TRBV7-9,TRBJ2-7,ASSLSGQGKEQY
TRBD2,TRBV15,TRBJ2-4,ATSSQISGRPHIAKNIQY
.,TRBV9,TRBJ2-3,ASSVGSSTDTQY
TRBD1,TRBV25-1,TRBJ2-5,ASGDRNVQETQY
.,TRBV19,TRBJ1-2,ASSPRRGQAPLYGYT
TRBD2,TRBV5-4,TRBJ2-1,ASSLGGLAADNEQF
TRBD1,TRBV28,TRBJ1-2,ASSLYTGQGGDGYT
TRBD2,TRBV2,TRBJ2-3,ASFRTSGSDTQY
TRBD1,TRBV2,TRBJ1-6,ASSQQGARGSPLH
TRBD2,TRBV14,TRBJ2-5,ASSQTSGTVKTQY
.,TRBV6-5,TRBJ2-7,ASSPLGAYEQY
.,TRBV27,TRBJ2-2,ASSSPAGELF
.,TRBV21-1,TRBJ1-1,ASRDAGQTEAF
.,TRBV19,TRBJ2-4,ASRDIGFGIQY
.,TRBV19,TRBJ1-5,ASSTNNYQPQH
.,TRBV30,TRBJ2-1,AWSRLRSGRGEQF
.,TRBV5-1,TRBJ1-4,ASSLAAGEKLF
TRBD2,TRBV24-1,TRBJ2-1,ATSGGTTNEQF
TRBD2,TRBV11-3,TRBJ2-1,ASSLEGTSGRKSYNEQF
.,TRBV12-3/TRBV12-4,TRBJ2-2,ASRQTRGELF
.,TRBV11-2,TRBJ2-7,ASSSPRRTPYEQY
.,TRBV7-8,TRBJ1-6,ASSLEAGNSPLH
.,TRBV12-3/TRBV12-4,TRBJ2-7,ASSLRGSFEQY
.,TRBV6-2/TRBV6-3,TRBJ2-5,ASSLFETQY
.,TRBV6-1,TRBJ2-1,ASSALQTHSYNEQF
TRBD2,TRBV27,TRBJ2-1,ASSLSGGRGEF
.,TRBV2,TRBJ2-3,ASIPNGGSTDTQY
TRBD2,TRBV5-1,TRBJ2-1,ASNTGLAGSNEQF
.,TRBV30,TRBJ1-2,AWTRGGLNYGYT
.,TRBV6-5,TRBJ1-3,ASTRGPGGNTIY
TRBD1,TRBV30,TRBJ2-5,AWSRDRQETQY
.,TRBV15,TRBJ2-1,ATSRSDVYEQF
TRBD2,TRBV10-3,TRBJ2-5,AIRPSGRDQETQY
.,TRBV7-8,TRBJ2-6,ASSLDGLLGGSGANVLT
.,TRBV7-6,TRBJ2-5,ASSHPSGRGVRETQY
.,TRBV5-1,TRBJ2-7,ASSAGGRLYEQY
TRBD1,TRBV19,TRBJ1-1,ASSSGTGIRTEAF